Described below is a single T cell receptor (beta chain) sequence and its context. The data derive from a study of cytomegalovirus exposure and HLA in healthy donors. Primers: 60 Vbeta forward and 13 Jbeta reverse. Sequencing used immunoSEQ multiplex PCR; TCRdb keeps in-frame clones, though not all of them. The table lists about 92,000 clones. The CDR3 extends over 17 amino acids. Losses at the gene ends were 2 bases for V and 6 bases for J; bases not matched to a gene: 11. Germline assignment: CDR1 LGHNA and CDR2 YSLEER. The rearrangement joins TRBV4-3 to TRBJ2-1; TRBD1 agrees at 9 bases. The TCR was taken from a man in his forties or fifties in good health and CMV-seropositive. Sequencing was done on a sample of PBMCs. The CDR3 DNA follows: TGCGCCAGCAGCCAATCACCGACAGGGGGGAACTCCAATGAGCAGTTCTTC. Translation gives CASSQSPTGGNSNEQFF.